Described below is a single T cell receptor beta chain sequence and its context. Its antigen is currently not known. Base quality data are lacking; no much larger clone is found one base away. TCRbeta CDR3 regions were amplified from genomic DNA using the immunoSEQ Assay, a bias-controlled multiplex PCR. The paper's data handling went like this. The number of nucleated cells in each sample was estimated from the amplification of reference gene primers within the assay. To quantify the absolute abundance of each unique TCRbeta CDR3 rearrangement, sequence reads were collapsed and filtered. Productive Simpson clonality was computed per sample as the square root of Simpson's diversity index over productive rearrangements. The clones in this table, taken by TCRdb from immuneACCESS, are in-frame only. Not every clone is retained; where verified, under half of the shortfall comes from an unresolved V gene, and the cause of the rest is unknown. From that table come the V and J calls and clone size; the DNA was used to work out D and trimming. The sample profile shows fewer than 200,000 clones; 84% of them were found once. Less than 15% of the sample lies in the top ten.

The data are from a study of blood T cell repertoires in COVID-19 (TCRdb year 2020). Broadly, across the study: Samples from collaborators originated in the United States, Italy and Spain and spanned both the acute and convalescent phases of COVID-19. The material from the prospective study consisted of cDNA or gDNA derived from T cells, B-cell-depleted T cells, or PBMCs. Deeply sampled blood TCRbeta repertoires from subjects exposed to, actively infected with, or recovered from COVID-19 were included in the dataset. The repertoires were made available in a free public database intended to serve as a resource for research on the immune response to SARS-CoV-2. Samples came from the ongoing ImmuneRACE study (first 160 participants) plus 1,254 subjects from 6 global collaborators. The sample metadata nearly always contained a de-identified subject ID, COVID-19 status, age in years and sex. HLA class I and class II types, where available, came from metadata supplied by the sample provider rather than from assay-based typing. The paper's findings and limits, for the study overall: The amount of clinical and demographic metadata varied by source and participant and was provided uncurated.

In the prospective study, participants were about 18 to 95 years old, resided in about two dozen geographic areas of the United States, and were enrolled through a virtual design. To assign participants to cohorts, the prospective study relied on clinical history that participants themselves reported in a screening survey and a study questionnaire. For ImmuneRACE Cohort 3, a participant was defined as recovered based on two consecutive negative NP/OP PCR tests, clearance by a healthcare professional, or resolution of symptoms. In the prospective study, whole blood, serum and a nasopharyngeal or oropharyngeal swab were collected from each participant by mobile phlebotomists. Participants in the prospective study had the option to provide additional blood draws and questionnaires over a roughly 2-month period. Before DNA extraction, prospective study blood samples were shipped either frozen or at room temperature.

The CDR3 goes from the cysteine to the phenylalanine over 13 residues. The only DNA kept is the CDR3, 39 bases in frame from the first base. Trimming costs V 5 bases and J 7 bases, and their ends lie 14 bases apart. Recombination joined TRBV12-3 or TRBV12-4 with TRBJ1-2; the D gene is unclear. This TCR was recovered from a man aged 50 or older who had recovered from COVID-19. The sequenced sample was PBMCs or T cells enriched from blood (not recorded which). At the DNA level, the sequence is TGTGCCAGCAGTGCCGGTGGGGAGTCTGGCTACACCTTC. Its translation reads: CASSAGGESGYTF.